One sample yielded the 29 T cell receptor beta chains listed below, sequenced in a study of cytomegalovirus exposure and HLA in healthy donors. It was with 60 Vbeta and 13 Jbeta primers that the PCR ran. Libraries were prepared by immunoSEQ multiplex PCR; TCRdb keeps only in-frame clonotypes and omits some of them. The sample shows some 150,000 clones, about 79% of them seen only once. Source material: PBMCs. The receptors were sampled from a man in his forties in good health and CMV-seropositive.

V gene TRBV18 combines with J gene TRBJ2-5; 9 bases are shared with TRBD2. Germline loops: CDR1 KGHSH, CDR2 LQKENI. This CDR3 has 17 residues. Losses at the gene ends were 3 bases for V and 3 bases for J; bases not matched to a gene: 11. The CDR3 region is CASSPARSSGREETQYF. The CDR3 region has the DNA TGTGCCAGCTCACCCGCGAGGAGTAGCGGGAGAGAAGAGACCCAGTACTTC.

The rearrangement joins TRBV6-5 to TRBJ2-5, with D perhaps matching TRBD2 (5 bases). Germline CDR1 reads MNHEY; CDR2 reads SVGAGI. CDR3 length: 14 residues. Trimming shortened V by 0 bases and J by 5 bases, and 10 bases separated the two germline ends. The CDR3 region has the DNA TGTGCCAGCAGTTACTCGAGAGCGGTGGAGACCCAGTACTTC. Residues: CASSYSRAVETQYF.

CDR3 coding DNA: TGTGCCAGCAGTTTAATCGCAGCGCCCTACGAGCAGTACTTC. Translating gives CASSLIAAPYEQYF. The chain recombines TRBV28 with TRBJ2-7, with D unclear. There are 14 residues in the CDR3. Trimming pared 2 bases from V and 2 bases from J, leaving 10 bases between. Germline V gene data show CDR1 as MDHEN and CDR2 as SYDVKM.

CDR3 coding DNA: TGTGCCAGCGCCTACTTAACAGGGGTAACTGAAGCTTTCTTT. It codes for CASAYLTGVTEAFF. The V gene is TRBV7-8, the J gene TRBJ1-1; 7 bases line up with TRBD1. This CDR3 has 14 amino acids. CDR1 is SGHVS, CDR2 FQNEAQ, per germline. The junction had 11 bases not matched to a gene; V was cut back by 8 bases and J by 5 bases.

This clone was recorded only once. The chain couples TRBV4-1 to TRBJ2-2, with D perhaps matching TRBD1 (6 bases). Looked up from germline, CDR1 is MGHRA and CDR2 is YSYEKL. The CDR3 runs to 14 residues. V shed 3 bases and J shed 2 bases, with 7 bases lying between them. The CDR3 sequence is CASSQGHNTGELFF. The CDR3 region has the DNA TGCGCCAGCAGCCAGGGACACAACACCGGGGAGCTGTTTTTT.

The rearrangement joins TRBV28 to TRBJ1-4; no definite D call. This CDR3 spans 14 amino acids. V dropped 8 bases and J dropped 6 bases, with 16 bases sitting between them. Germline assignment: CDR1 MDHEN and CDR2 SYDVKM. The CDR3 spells CASRTVSEDEKLFF. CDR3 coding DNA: TGTGCCAGCCGCACGGTTAGTGAGGATGAAAAACTGTTTTTT. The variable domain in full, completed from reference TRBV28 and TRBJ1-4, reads DVKVTQSSRYLVKRTGEKVFLECVQDMDHENMFWYRQDPGLGLRLIYFSYDVKMKEKGDIPEGYSVSREKKERFSLILESASTNQTSMYLCASRTVSEDEKLFFGSGTQLSVL.

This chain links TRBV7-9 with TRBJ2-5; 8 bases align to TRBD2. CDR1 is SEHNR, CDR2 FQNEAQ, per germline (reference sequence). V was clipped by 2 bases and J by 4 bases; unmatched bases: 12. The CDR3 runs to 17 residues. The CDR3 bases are TGTGCCAGCAGCTTAAAGGGGACTGGACTAGCCGTAGAGACCCAGTACTTC. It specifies CASSLKGTGLAVETQYF.

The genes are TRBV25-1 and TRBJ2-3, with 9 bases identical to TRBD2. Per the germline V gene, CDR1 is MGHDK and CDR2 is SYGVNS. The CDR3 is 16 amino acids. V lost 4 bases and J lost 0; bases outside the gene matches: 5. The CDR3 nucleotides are TGTGCCAGCAGTGCTAGCGGGGCCACTAGCACAGATACGCAGTATTTT. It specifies CASSASGATSTDTQYF.

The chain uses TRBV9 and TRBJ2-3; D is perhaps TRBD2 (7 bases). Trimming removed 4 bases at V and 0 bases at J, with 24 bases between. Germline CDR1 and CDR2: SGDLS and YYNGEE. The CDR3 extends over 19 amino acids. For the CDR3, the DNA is TGTGCCAGCAGCAGGGGGGCCGGCGGGAGAGTCACTAGCACAGATACGCAGTATTTT. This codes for CASSRGAGGRVTSTDTQYF. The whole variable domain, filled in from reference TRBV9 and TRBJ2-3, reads DSGVTQTPKHLITATGQRVTLRCSPRSGDLSVYWYQQSLDQGLQFLIQYYNGEERAKGNILERFSAQQFPDLHSELNLSSLELGDSALYFCASSRGAGGRVTSTDTQYFGPGTRLTVL.

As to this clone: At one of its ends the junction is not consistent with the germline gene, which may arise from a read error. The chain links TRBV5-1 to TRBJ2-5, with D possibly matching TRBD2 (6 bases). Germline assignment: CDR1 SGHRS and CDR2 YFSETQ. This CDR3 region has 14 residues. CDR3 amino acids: CASTLGRDQETQYF. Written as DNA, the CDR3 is TGCGCCAGCACCTTGGGGCGGGATCAAGAGACCCAGTACTTC.

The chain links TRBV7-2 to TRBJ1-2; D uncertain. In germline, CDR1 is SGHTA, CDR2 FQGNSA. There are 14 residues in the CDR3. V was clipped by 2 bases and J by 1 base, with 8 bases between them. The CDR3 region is CASSLMGLNYGYTF. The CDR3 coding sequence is TGTGCCAGCAGCTTAATGGGCCTTAACTATGGCTACACCTTC. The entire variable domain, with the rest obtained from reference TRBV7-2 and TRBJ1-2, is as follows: GAGVSQSPSNKVTEKGKDVELRCDPISGHTALYWYRQSLGQGLEFLIYFQGNSAPDKSGLPSDRFSAERTGGSVSTLTIQRTQQEDSAVYLCASSLMGLNYGYTFGSGTRLTVV.

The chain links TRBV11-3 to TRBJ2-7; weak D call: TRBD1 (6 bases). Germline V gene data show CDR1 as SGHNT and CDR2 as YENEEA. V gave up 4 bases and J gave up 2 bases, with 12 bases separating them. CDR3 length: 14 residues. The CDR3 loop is CASSSRGSTYEQYF. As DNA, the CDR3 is TGTGCCAGCAGCTCAAGGGGGAGCACCTACGAGCAGTACTTC.

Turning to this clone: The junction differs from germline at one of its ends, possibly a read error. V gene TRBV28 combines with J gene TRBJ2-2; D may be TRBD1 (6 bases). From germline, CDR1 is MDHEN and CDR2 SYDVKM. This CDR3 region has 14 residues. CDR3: CASSLGRGHRGAVF. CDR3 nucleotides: TGTGCCAGCAGTTTGGGCAGGGGACACCGGGGAGCTGTTTTT.

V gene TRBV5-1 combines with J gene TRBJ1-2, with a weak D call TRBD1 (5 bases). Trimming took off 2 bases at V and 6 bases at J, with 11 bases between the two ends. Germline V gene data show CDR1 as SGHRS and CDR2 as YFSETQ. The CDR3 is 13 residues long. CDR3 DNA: TGCGCCAGCAGCTTTCAGGGTGAGGATGGCTACACCTTC. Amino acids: CASSFQGEDGYTF.

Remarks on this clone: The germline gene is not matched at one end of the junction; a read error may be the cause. The chain's CDR3 is CASSYVAGFTDTQYF. CDR3 bases: TGTGCCAGTAGTTATGTTGCGGGTTTCACAGATACGCAGTATTTT. The V and J genes are TRBV6-5 and TRBJ2-3, with D maybe TRBD2 (5 bases). CDR3 length: 15 amino acids. Looked up from germline, CDR1 is MNHEY and CDR2 is SVGAGI.

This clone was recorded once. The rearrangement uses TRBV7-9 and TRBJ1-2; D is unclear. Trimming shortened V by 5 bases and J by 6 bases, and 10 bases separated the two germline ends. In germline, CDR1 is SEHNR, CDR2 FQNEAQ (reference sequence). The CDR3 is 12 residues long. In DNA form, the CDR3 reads TGTGCCAGCAGCCTCGGGGTTGATGGCTACACCTTC. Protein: CASSLGVDGYTF.

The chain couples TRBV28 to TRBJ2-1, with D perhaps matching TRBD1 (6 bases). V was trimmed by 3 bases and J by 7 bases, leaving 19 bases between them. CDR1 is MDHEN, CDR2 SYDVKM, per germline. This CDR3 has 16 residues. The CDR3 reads CASSLGPGGGRNEQFF. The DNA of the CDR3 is TGTGCCAGCAGTTTGGGCCCTGGGGGCGGTCGGAATGAGCAGTTCTTC. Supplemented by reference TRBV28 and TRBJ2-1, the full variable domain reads DVKVTQSSRYLVKRTGEKVFLECVQDMDHENMFWYRQDPGLGLRLIYFSYDVKMKEKGDIPEGYSVSREKKERFSLILESASTNQTSMYLCASSLGPGGGRNEQFFGPGTRLTVL.

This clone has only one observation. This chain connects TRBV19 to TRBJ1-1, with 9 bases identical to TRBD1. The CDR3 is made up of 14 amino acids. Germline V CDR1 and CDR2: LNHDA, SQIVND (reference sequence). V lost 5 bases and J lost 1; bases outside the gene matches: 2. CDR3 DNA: TGTGCCAGTAGTTACAGGGGGCGGAACACTGAAGCTTTCTTT. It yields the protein CASSYRGRNTEAFF. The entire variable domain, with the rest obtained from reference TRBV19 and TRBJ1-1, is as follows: DGGITQSPKYLFRKEGQNVTLSCEQNLNHDAMYWYRQDPGQGLRLIYYSQIVNDFQKGDIAEGYSVSREKKESFPLTVTSAQKNPTAFYLCASSYRGRNTEAFFGQGTRLTVV.

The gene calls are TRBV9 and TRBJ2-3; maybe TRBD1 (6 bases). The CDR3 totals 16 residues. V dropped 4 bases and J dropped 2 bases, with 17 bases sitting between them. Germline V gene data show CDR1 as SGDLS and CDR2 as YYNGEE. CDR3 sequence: CASSPTLTGITDTQYF. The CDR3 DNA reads TGTGCCAGCAGCCCCACCCTAACAGGGATCACAGATACGCAGTATTTT.

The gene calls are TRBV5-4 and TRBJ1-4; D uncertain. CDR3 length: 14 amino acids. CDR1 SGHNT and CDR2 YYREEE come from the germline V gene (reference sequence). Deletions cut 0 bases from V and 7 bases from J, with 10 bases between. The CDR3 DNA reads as TGTGCCAGCAGCTTGGCGTTTGGCGGTGAAAAACTGTTTTTT. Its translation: CASSLAFGGEKLFF.

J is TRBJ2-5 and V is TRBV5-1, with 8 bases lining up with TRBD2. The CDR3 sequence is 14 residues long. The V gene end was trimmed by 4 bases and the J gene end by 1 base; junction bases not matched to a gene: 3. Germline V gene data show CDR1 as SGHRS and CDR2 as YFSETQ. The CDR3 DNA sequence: TGCGCCAGCAGCGCGGGGGGACGCCAAGAGACCCAGTACTTC. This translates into CASSAGGRQETQYF.

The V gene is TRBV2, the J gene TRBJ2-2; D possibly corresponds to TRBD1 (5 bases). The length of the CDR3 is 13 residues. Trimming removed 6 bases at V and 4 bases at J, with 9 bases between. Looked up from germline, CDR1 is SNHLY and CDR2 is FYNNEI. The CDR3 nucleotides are TGTGCCAGCAGATTACAGGCCACCGGGGAGCTGTTTTTT. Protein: CASRLQATGELFF. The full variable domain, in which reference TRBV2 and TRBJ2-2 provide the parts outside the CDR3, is EPEVTQTPSHQVTQMGQEVILRCVPISNHLYFYWYRQILGQKVEFLVSFYNNEISEKSEIFDDQFSVERPDGSNFTLKIRSTKLEDSAMYFCASRLQATGELFFGEGSRLTVL.

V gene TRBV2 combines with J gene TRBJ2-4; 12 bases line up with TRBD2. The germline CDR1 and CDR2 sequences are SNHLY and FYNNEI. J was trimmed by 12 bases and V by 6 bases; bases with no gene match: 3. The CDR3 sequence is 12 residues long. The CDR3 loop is CASSLAGGDQYF. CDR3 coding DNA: TGTGCCAGCAGCCTAGCGGGGGGGGATCAGTACTTC.

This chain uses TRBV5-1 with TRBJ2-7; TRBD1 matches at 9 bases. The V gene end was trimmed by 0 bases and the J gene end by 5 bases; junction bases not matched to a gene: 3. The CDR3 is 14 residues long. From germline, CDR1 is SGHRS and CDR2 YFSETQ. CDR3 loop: CASSLAWDRDEQYF. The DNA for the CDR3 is TGCGCCAGCAGCTTGGCGTGGGACAGGGACGAGCAGTACTTC.

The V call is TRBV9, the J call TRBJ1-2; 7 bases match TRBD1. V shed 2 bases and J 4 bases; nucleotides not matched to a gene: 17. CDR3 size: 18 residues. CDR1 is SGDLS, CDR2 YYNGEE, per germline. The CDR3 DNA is TGTGCCAGCAGCGTCCTACCGACAGACAGGGTACGGTTCTATGGCTACACCTTC. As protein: CASSVLPTDRVRFYGYTF. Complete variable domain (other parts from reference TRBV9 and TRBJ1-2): DSGVTQTPKHLITATGQRVTLRCSPRSGDLSVYWYQQSLDQGLQFLIQYYNGEERAKGNILERFSAQQFPDLHSELNLSSLELGDSALYFCASSVLPTDRVRFYGYTFGSGTRLTVV.

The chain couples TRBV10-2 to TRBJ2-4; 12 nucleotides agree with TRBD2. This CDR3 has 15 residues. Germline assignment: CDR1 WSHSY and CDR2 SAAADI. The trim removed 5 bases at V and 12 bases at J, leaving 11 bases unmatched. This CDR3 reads CASSPSGRGTDSQYF. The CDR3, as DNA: TGCGCCAGCAGTCCTAGCGGGAGGGGGACGGACAGTCAGTACTTC.

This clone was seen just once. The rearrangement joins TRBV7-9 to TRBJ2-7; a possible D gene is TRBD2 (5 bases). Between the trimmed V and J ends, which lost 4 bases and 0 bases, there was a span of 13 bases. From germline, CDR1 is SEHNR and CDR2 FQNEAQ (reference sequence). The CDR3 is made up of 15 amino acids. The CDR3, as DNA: TGTGCCAGCAGCTCGGGGTACTGGAGCTCCTACGAGCAGTACTTC. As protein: CASSSGYWSSYEQYF.

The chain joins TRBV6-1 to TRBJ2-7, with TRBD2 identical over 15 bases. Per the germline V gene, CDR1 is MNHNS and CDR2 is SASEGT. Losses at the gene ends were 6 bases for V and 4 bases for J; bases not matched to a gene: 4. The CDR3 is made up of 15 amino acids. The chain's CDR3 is CASSPGLAGGYEQYF. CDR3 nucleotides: TGTGCCAGCAGCCCCGGACTAGCGGGAGGGTACGAGCAGTACTTC.

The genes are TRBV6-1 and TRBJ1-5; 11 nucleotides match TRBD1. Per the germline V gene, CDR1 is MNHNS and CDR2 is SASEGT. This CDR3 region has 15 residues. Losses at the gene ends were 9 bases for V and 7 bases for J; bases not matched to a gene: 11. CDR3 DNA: TGTGCCAGTAAAGGACAGGGGGCGTTTAGACAGCCCCAGCATTTT. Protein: CASKGQGAFRQPQHF.